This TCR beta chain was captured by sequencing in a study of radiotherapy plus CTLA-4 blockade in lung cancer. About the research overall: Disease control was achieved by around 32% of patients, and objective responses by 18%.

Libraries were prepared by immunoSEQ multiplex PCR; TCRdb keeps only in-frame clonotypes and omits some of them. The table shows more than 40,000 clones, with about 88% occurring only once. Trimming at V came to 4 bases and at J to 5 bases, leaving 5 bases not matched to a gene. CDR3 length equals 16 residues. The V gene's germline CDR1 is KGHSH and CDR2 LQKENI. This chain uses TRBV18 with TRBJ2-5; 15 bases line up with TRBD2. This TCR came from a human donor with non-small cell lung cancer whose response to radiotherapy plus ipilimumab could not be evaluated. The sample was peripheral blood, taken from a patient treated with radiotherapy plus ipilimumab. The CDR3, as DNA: TGTGCCAGCTCACTCGGGACTAGCGGGAGGAAGGAGACCCAGTACTTC. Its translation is CASSLGTSGRKETQYF.